This T cell receptor beta chain derives from a study of CD8 T cells in ankylosing spondylitis (TCRdb year 2017). In the study overall: To find TCR variants linked to disease, the study profiled T cell receptor beta repertoires in ankylosing spondylitis patients and healthy donors. Peripheral blood was sampled, and synovial fluid was also collected from ankylosing spondylitis patients. The full study cohort was made up of about 25 ankylosing spondylitis patients and about a hundred healthy donors. Broad study findings and their caveats: The disease-linked clones were reported to be significantly enriched in matched synovial fluid samples from ankylosing spondylitis patients. The disease-linked clones showed a CD8+ phenotype and occurred at relatively low frequencies in peripheral blood. Some TCR beta motif variants had previously been reported in synovial fluid and blood of reactive arthritis patients, which suggested common disease-initiation mechanisms. A TCR beta motif made up of several highly homologous amino acid variants appeared to be characteristic of blood from ankylosing spondylitis patients.

The germline ends are 4 bases apart after V is trimmed by 4 bases and J by 1 base. The CDR3 goes from the cysteine to the phenylalanine over 13 residues. Only the CDR3 region is kept as DNA, spanning 39 bases read in frame from base 1. CDR1 and CDR2, per the germline V gene, are MNHNS and SASEGT. TCRdb lists the instrument as Illumina HiSeq 2500. Quantitative 5'-RACE with molecular barcodes was the method used to prepare the TCR beta libraries. In the authors' own workflow: A new computational method based on a probabilistic model of VDJ rearrangement was used to identify disease-linked TCR variants. TCRdb trimmed the raw reads at Q25, called clones with MiXCR and kept productive beta chains. Each CDR3 protein appears once, grouped with its most common genes and DNA. These V and J calls originate from TCRdb's pipeline instead of the authors' own analysis. The sample has under 850,000 distinct CDR3 sequences on record, roughly 19% of them singletons. Together, the top ten hold under 20% of the sample.

In this sample, this clonotype turned up a few times. The clone's antigen remains unknown. The record has no base qualities; no much larger clone is one base away. This receptor chain uses TRBV6-1 and TRBJ2-2; confidence is insufficient to name the D gene. Sequenced material: blood, either unsorted or a sorted T cell fraction (not recorded which). This TCR was recovered from a male donor with ankylosing spondylitis. This receptor has the CDR3 CASSARNTGELFF. The sequenced DNA: TGTGCCAGCAGTGCCAGGAACACCGGGGAGCTGTTTTTT.